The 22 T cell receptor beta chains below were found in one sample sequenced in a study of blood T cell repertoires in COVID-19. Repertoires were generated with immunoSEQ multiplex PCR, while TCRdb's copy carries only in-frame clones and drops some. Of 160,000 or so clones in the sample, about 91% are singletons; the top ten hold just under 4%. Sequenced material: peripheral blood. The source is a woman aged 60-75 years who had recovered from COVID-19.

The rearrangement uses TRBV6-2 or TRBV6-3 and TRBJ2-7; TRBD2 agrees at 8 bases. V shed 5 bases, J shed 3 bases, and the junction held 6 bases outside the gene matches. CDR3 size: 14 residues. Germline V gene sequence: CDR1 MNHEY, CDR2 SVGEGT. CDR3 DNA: TGTGCCAGCAGTCCCCCGGGGGGGGTCTACGAGCAGTACTTC. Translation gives CASSPPGGVYEQYF.

The CDR3 DNA reads TGTGCCACCAGTGATGGGGCGCTTGGCTATGGCTACACCTTC. It is translated as CATSDGALGYGYTF. The chain joins TRBV24-1 to TRBJ1-2; the D gene is possibly TRBD1 (5 bases). The CDR3 runs 14 residues. With 3 bases removed from V and 4 bases from J, the gap between germline ends came to 11 bases. Germline lookup yields CDR1 KGHDR and CDR2 SFDVKD.

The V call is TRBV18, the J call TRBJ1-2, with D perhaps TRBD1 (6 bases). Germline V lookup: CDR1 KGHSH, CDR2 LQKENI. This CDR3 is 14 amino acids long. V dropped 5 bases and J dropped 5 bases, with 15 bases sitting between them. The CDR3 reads CASSTNDRSYGYTF. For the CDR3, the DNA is TGTGCCAGCTCAACCAACGACAGGTCATATGGCTACACCTTC.

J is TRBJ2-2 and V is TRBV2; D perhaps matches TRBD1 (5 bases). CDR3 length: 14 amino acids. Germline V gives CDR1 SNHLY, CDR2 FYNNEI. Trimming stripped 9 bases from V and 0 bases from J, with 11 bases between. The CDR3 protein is CARGRAANTGELFF. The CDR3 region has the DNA TGTGCCAGGGGGCGTGCGGCGAACACCGGGGAGCTGTTTTTT.

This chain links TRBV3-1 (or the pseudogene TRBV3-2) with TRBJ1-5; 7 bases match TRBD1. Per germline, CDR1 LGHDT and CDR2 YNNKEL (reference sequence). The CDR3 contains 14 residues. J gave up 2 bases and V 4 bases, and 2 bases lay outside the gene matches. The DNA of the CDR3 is TGTGCCAGCAGCCGCGGGACAGGCAATCAGCCCCAGCATTTT. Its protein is CASSRGTGNQPQHF.

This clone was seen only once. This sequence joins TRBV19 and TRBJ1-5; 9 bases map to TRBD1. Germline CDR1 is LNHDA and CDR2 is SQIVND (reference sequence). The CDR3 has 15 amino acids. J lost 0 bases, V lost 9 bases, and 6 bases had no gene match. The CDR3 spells CASGQGRSSNQPQHF. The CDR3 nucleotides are TGTGCCAGCGGACAGGGGCGGAGTAGCAATCAGCCCCAGCATTTT.

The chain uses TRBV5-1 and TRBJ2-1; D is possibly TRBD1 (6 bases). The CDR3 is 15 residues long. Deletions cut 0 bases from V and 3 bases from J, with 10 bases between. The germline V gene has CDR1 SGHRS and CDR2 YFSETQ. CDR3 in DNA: TGCGCCAGCAGCTTGGCGGGACAATACTACAATGAGCAGTTCTTC. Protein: CASSLAGQYYNEQFF.

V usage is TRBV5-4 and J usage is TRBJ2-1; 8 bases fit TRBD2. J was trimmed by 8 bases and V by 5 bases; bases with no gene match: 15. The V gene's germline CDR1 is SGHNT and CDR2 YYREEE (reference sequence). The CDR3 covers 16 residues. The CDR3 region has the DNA TGTGCCAGCAGAAGCCAGGGTGTAGCGGGGAGGGATGAGCAGTTCTTC. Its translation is CASRSQGVAGRDEQFF.

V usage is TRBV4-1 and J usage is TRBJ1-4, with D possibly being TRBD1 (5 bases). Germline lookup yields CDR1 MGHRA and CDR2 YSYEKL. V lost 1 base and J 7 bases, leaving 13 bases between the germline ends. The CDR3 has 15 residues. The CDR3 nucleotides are TGCGCCAGCAGCCAAGGAGGGAGGGGTGGTGAAAAACTGTTTTTT. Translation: CASSQGGRGGEKLFF.

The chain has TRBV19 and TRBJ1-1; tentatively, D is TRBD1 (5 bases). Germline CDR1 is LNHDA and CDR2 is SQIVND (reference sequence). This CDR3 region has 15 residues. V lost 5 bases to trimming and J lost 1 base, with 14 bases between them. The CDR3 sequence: CASSPAETGNTEAFF. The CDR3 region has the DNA TGTGCCAGTAGTCCTGCCGAAACAGGGAACACTGAAGCTTTCTTT.

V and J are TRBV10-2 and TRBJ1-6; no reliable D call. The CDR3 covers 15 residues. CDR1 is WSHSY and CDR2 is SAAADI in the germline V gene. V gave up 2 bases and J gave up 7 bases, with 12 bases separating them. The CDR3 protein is CASSEDQVSNSPLHF. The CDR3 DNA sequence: TGCGCCAGCAGTGAGGATCAGGTCTCGAATTCACCCCTCCACTTT.

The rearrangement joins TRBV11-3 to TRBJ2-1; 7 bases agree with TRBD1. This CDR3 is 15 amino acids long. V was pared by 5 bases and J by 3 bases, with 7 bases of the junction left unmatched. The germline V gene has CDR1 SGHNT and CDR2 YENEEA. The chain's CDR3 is CASSRTGDRYNEQFF. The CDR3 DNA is TGTGCCAGCAGCCGGACAGGAGACCGCTACAATGAGCAGTTCTTC.

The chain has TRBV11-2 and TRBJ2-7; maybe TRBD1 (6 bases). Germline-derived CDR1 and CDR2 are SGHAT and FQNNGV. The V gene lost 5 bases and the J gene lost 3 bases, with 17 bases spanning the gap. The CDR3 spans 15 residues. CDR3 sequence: CASSLPAGVYYEQYF. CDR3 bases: TGTGCCAGCAGCCTCCCTGCAGGGGTCTACTACGAGCAGTACTTC.

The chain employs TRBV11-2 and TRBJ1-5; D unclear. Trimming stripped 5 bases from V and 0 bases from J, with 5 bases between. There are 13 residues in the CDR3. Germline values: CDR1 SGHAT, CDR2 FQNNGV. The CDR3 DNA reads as TGTGCCAGCAGCCAGAATAGCAATCAGCCCCAGCATTTT. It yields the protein CASSQNSNQPQHF. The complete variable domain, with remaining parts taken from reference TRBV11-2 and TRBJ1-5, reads EAGVAQSPRYKIIEKRQSVAFWCNPISGHATLYWYQQILGQGPKLLIQFQNNGVVDDSQLPKDRFSAERLKGVDSTLKIQPAKLEDSAVYLCASSQNSNQPQHFGDGTRLSIL.

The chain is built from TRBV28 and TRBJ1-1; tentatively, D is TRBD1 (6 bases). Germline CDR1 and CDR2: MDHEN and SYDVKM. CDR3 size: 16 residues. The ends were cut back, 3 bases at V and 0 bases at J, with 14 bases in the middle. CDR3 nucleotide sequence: TGTGCCAGCAGTTTGGGGGCAGGAGGAGTGAACACTGAAGCTTTCTTT. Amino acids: CASSLGAGGVNTEAFF. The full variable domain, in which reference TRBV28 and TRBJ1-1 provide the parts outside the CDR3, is DVKVTQSSRYLVKRTGEKVFLECVQDMDHENMFWYRQDPGLGLRLIYFSYDVKMKEKGDIPEGYSVSREKKERFSLILESASTNQTSMYLCASSLGAGGVNTEAFFGQGTRLTVV.

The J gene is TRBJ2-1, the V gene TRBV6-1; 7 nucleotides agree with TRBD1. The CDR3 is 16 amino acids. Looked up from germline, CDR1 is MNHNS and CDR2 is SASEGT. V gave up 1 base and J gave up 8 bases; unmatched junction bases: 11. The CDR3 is CASSEDRGIYLDEQFF. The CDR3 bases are TGTGCCAGCAGTGAAGACAGGGGCATATATCTAGATGAGCAGTTCTTC.

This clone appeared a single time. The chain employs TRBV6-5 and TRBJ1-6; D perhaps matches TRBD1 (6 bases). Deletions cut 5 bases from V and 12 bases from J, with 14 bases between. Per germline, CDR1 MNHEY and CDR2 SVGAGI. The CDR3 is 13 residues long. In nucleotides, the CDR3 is TGTGCCAGCAGTCTACAACTACAGGGACCCCTCCACTTT. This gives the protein CASSLQLQGPLHF.

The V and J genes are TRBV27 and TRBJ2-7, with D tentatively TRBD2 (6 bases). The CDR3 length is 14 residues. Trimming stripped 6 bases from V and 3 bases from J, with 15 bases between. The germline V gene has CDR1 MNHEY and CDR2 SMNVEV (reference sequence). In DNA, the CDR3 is TGTGCCAGCAGACGCGGGGCCGGGAACTACGAGCAGTACTTC. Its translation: CASRRGAGNYEQYF.

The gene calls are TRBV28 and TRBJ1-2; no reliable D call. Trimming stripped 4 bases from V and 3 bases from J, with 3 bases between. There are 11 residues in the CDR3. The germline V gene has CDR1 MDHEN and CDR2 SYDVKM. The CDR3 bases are TGTGCCAGCAGTTCTGACTATGGCTACACCTTC. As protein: CASSSDYGYTF.

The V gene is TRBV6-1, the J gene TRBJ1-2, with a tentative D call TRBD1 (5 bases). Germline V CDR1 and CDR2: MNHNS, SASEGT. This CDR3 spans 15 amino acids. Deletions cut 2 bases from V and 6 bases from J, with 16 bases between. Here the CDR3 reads CASSELISRADGYTF. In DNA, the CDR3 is TGTGCCAGCAGTGAATTAATATCCAGGGCAGATGGCTACACCTTC.

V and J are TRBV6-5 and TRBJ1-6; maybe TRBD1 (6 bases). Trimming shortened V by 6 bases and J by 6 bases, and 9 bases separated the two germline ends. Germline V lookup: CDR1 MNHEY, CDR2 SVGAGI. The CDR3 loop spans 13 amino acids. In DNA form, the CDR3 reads TGTGCCAGCAGAGACAGGTTTAATTCACCCCTCCACTTT. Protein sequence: CASRDRFNSPLHF.

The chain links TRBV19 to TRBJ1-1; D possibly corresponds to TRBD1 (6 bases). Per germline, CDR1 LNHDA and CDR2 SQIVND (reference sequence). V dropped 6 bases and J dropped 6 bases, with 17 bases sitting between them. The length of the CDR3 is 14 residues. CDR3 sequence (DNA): TGTGCCAGTAGAGACACAGGGATCTGGCCTGAAGCTTTCTTT. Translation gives CASRDTGIWPEAFF.